The TCR beta chain described here comes from a study of T cell responses to AZD1222 COVID-19 vaccine (dated by TCRdb to about 2021). For context, the study as a whole: TCR sequencing was performed for 230 to 250 trial participants, of whom some 200 were given two doses of AZD1222 and around 26 were given two doses of MenACWY control vaccine. Trial participants were enrolled by age into 18-55, 56-69 and 70-plus year subgroups, with around 150, 28 and 57 TCR-sequenced participants respectively.

Including the terminal cysteine and phenylalanine, the CDR3 comprises 20 residues. Just the 60-base CDR3 DNA is kept, in frame starting at base 1. V and J are trimmed by 2 bases and 3 bases, and the gene matches miss 10 bases of the junction. Per the germline V gene, ENHRY is the CDR1 and SYGVKD is the CDR2. This clone appeared a few times. Which antigen it targets is not known. Per-base qualities were not stored, and no clone one base away is much larger. This sample's time point label indicates: about 28 days (+/-7) after the second vaccine dose. AZD1222 recipients given second doses at about 4 weeks or at about 12 weeks were pooled, since spike-specific TCR depth and breadth were not found to differ between the two schedules. Vaccinee samples came from UK trials COV001 and COV002, including a single-blind randomized controlled phase 2/3 trial of AZD1222 (ChAdOx1 nCoV-19) in healthy adults. Trial participant PBMC samples were collected at day 0 and day 28 after the second dose for TCRbeta chain sequencing.

Study-wide conclusions, independent of this receptor: Vaccine-associated CD4 TCRs spanned the whole spike protein, with dominant responses in regions 160-218 and 743-854. Conclusions about previously exposed vaccinees were limited because only five to seven AZD1222 recipients were SARS-CoV-2 seropositive at baseline. After two AZD1222 doses, both the breadth and the depth of spike-specific TCRs were significantly higher than at day 0 and than in MenACWY recipients. Because no day 14 peak-response samples were available, repertoires were characterized only after the peak T cell response. Most participants were white British and females outnumbered males, and the authors suggested that clonal diversity may have been underestimated. Epitopes outside the regions mutated in the B.1.351 and B.1.1.7 variants were reportedly recognized by nearly half of the unique spike-specific TCRs. The 56-69-year group was small, and its depth increase did not reach significance, likely because of low power.

The CDR3 regions of human TCRbeta chains were subjected to immunosequencing. The paper's processing steps were these. Repertoire TCRs were checked for matches against a reference library of SARS-CoV-2-specific TCRs that had been generated using the MIRA antigen-specificity platform. Breadth was defined as the fraction of unique TCRs that were SARS-CoV-2-associated, and depth was defined as the fraction of total T cells that were SARS-CoV-2-associated. Each spike-specific TCR was assigned to its reactive spike region and to a CD4 or CD8 class using the MIRA data. Log10-transformed breadth and depth values were compared by one-way ANOVA with Sidak's multiple comparisons tests. TCRdb's version of the immuneACCESS table is confined to in-frame rearrangements and falls short of the full clone set. An unresolved V gene accounts for under half of the shortfall where checked; the remainder is of unknown origin. Clonal size and the V and J genes are those of that table, whereas D and trimming came from the DNA. This sample has roughly 99,000 clones in its table, and 75% to 95% of those were observed once. The leading ten clones occupy roughly 6% of the sample.

The source of this sequence is an adult who received the AZD1222 COVID-19 vaccine. The chain employs TRBV10-3 and TRBJ2-1, with 16 bases aligning to TRBD2. Sequenced here: peripheral blood, sampled 28 days after the second AZD1222 dose. At the DNA level, the sequence is TGTGCCATCAGTGAGCCCTCGGGACTAGCGGGAGGGATAGTCTACAATGAGCAGTTCTTC. Its protein is CAISEPSGLAGGIVYNEQFF.